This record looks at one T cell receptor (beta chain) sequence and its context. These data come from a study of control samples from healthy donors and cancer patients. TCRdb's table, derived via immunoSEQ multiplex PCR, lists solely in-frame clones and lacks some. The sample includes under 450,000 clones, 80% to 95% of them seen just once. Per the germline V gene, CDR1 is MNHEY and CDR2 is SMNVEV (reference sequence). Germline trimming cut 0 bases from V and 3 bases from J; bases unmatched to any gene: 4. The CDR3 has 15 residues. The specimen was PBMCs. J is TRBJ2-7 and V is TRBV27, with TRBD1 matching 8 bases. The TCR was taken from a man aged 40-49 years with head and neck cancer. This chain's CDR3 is CASSLSRTGSYEQYF. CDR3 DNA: TGTGCCAGCAGTTTATCGCGGACAGGGAGCTACGAGCAGTACTTC.